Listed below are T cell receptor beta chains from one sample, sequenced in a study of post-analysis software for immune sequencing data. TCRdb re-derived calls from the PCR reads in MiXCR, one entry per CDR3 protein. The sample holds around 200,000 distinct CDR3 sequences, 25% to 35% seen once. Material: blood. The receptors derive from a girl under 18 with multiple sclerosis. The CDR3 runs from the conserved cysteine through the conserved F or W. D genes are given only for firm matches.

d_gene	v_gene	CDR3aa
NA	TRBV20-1	CSAYLGGQQYF
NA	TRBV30	CAWAGFPQGVTEAFF
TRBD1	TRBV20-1	CSALQGTMKGYTF
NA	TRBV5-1	CASSLGQKRETQYF
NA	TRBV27	CASSFKPYNEQFF
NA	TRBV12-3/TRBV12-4	CASSSSASSYEQYF
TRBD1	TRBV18	CASSPQGANSNQPQHF
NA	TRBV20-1	CSASQEGYTGTDTQYF
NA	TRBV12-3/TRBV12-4	CTSSFPSGLYNEQFF
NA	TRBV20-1	CSAREAALVEYF
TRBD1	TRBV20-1	CSAVTGAPRDYTF
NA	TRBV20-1	CSAGRGGLSNQPQHF
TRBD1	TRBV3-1	CASSQMGQGAGGYTF
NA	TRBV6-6	CASTNEGRPQETQYF
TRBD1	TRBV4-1	CASSQDKFQGAYEQYF
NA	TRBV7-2	CASSLRPDYAYEQYF
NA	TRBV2	CASSYENFLLHF
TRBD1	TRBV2	CASRGGRGNYGYTF
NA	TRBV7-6	CASSSGHATNEKLFF
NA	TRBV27	CASRSSGNTIYF
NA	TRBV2	CASAEGGQRRDEQFF
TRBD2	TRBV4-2	CASSQDNGLATADTQYF
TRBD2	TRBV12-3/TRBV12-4	CASSPSGGAHYNEQYF
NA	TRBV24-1	CATSGPNTGERFF
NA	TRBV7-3	CASSSTPGQTPNVLTF
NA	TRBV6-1	CASREASTDTQYF